The entry below gives a single T cell receptor beta chain sequence along with its context. As yet, its antigen is unknown. Random hexamers were used to reverse transcribe about 0.45 to 1 ug of RNA. By means of immunoSEQ multiplex PCR, TCR beta CDR3 spanning 54 Vbeta and 13 Jbeta underwent amplification. MiXCR was run by TCRdb on the immunoSEQ multiplex PCR reads, yielding one entry per CDR3 protein. The table shows 170,000 or so distinct CDR3 sequences, with about 95% occurring only once. This specimen belongs to a study of CD8 T cells in Susac syndrome. Findings and caveats of the study: The authors acknowledged that their TCR sequencing and HLA analysis involved a relatively small number of individuals.

Trimming took off 2 bases at V and 0 bases at J, with 13 bases between the two ends. CDR1 and CDR2 from the germline V gene are SGHTA and FQGNSA. CDR3 length: 16 amino acids. From blood CD8+ and CD4+ T cells, TCR beta sequences were generated. Material: CD8+ T cells from PBMCs. The chain uses TRBV7-2 and TRBJ1-2; D possibly corresponds to TRBD1 (6 bases). The sequence came from a human donor with multiple sclerosis. CDR3 DNA: TGTGCCAGCAGCTTATACTGGGACATATCTAACTATGGCTACACCTTC. It is translated as CASSLYWDISNYGYTF. Filled out from reference TRBV7-2 and TRBJ1-2, the complete variable domain reads GAGVSQSPSNKVTEKGKDVELRCDPISGHTALYWYRQSLGQGLEFLIYFQGNSAPDKSGLPSDRFSAERTGGSVSTLTIQRTQQEDSAVYLCASSLYWDISNYGYTFGSGTRLTVV.